The source of this TCR beta chain is a study of T cell repertoires in cytomegalovirus infection. Study-wide context: CMV infection and matching HLA type were both indicated by public TCR beta signatures.

TCRdb re-called the reads with MiXCR, one entry per CDR3 protein. The sample gives 250,000 or so distinct CDR3 sequences, over 15% of which show up once; about 45% is in the top ten. Worth noting for this clonotype: As yet, its antigen is unknown.

Overall study findings and caveats: Summed frequency of shared TCR beta families picked out CMV carriers who also had the relevant HLA. There were HLA-C-restricted CMV-specific TCR beta clonotypes dominating the ex vivo response.

The germline gives CDR1 DFQATT, CDR2 SNEGSKA (reference sequence). The CDR3 extends over 17 amino acids. V shed 5 bases and J 3 bases; nucleotides not matched to a gene: 18. The receptor was isolated from a human donor in good health (CMV status not recorded). Some clones in this sample may be carry-over from other donors' samples. V usage is TRBV20-1 and J usage is TRBJ2-5, with 7 bases that match TRBD1. Sequenced input: CD8+ T cells from PBMCs. The CDR3 protein is CSAAGTGVLAEKETQYF. CDR3 DNA: TGCAGTGCTGCCGGCACAGGGGTTTTGGCAGAAAAAGAGACCCAGTACTTC.